Listed below are T cell receptor beta chains from one sample, sequenced in a study of blood T cell repertoires in COVID-19. The repertoire was sequenced with immunoSEQ multiplex PCR; TCRdb's copy has only in-frame clones and lacks some. The table has some 390,000 clones, 75% to 90% seen once; the top ten hold 1.5% to 1.8%. The sequencing sample was made of peripheral blood. All receptors come from a woman between 35 and 50 years old with COVID-19, enrolled during active disease. Each CDR3 is given with its conserved first and last residue. A D gene is named only where the DNA matches it firmly. Not all rows give a size; the values are once, few, many and, for expanded clones, a class.

CDR3 protein,CDR3 DNA,D gene,J gene,clone size,V gene
CASSPGLANRQFF,TGTGCCAGCAGCCCGGGACTAGCGAATCGTCAGTTCTTC,TRBD2,TRBJ2-1,-,TRBV7-3
CASSYSEDSSGNTIYF,TGTGCCAGCAGTTACTCGGAGGACAGCTCTGGAAACACCATATATTTT,-,TRBJ1-3,-,TRBV6-5
CAISYIDGAGGHSYNEQFF,TGTGCCATCAGTTACATCGACGGGGCGGGAGGCCACTCCTACAATGAGCAGTTCTTC,TRBD2,TRBJ2-1,-,TRBV10-3
CASSGLQEQYF,TGTGCCAGCAGTGGACTACAGGAGCAGTACTTC,-,TRBJ2-7,-,TRBV25-1
CASSERVTGELFF,TGTGCCAGCAGTGAGAGGGTGACCGGGGAGCTGTTTTTT,-,TRBJ2-2,-,TRBV6-4
CASSLDGQGNTEAFF,TGTGCCAGCTCGTTAGATGGACAGGGGAACACTGAAGCTTTCTTT,TRBD1,TRBJ1-1,-,TRBV18
CASSYTGTTEAFF,TGTGCCAGCAGTTATACAGGGACCACTGAAGCTTTCTTT,-,TRBJ1-1,-,TRBV6-5
CASRDRAVNYGYTF,TGTGCCAGCAGGGACAGGGCTGTGAACTATGGCTACACCTTC,TRBD1,TRBJ1-2,-,TRBV2
CASSLWTGSNYGYTF,TGCGCCAGCAGCCTATGGACAGGGTCCAACTATGGCTACACCTTC,TRBD1,TRBJ1-2,-,TRBV5-1
CASRADRGQFGKLFF,TGTGCCAGCAGGGCCGACAGGGGGCAGTTTGGAAAACTGTTTTTT,TRBD1,TRBJ1-4,few,TRBV25-1
CASSYWTGGLGVNTEAFF,TGTGCCAGCAGTTACTGGACAGGTGGGCTCGGGGTGAACACTGAAGCTTTCTTT,TRBD1,TRBJ1-1,-,TRBV6-2/TRBV6-3
CASSELGLSFYEQYF,TGTGCCAGCAGCGAACTGGGGCTCTCCTTCTACGAGCAGTACTTC,-,TRBJ2-7,-,TRBV6-2/TRBV6-3